In this sample, the clone carrying this T cell receptor beta chain turned up a few times. The data are from a study of blood T cell repertoires in COVID-19. Study-wide background: Samples came from the United States, Italy and Spain, spanning acute and convalescent COVID-19.

TCRdb keeps only in-frame clones here, not all; method: immunoSEQ multiplex PCR. The data show about 160,000 clones, with 70% to 85% seen just once and approximately 7% held by the top ten. Germline-derived CDR1 and CDR2 are ENHRY and SYGVKD. The CDR3 totals 11 residues. Between the trimmed V and J ends, which lost 10 bases and 7 bases, there was a span of 10 bases. This sequence joins TRBV10-3 and TRBJ2-2; possibly TRBD1 for D (5 bases). The sequenced sample consisted of peripheral blood. This TCR derives from a woman in her forties with COVID-19, enrolled during active disease. The CDR3 DNA is TGTGCCACCCAAGGGGACGGGGAGCTGTTTTTT. This translates into CATQGDGELFF.